Each of the 29 T cell receptor beta chains below was sequenced from the same sample in a study of blood T cell repertoires in COVID-19. Produced via immunoSEQ multiplex PCR; TCRdb's table is partial and in-frame only. The sample gives a few hundred thousand clones, around 87% of which show up once; approximately 7% is in the top ten. The sequencing input was peripheral blood. All receptors come from a woman aged 70 to 79 with active or convalescent COVID-19.

The CDR3, as DNA: TGCGCCAGCAGCCTTAGCGGGGGGCCTCCCAACAATGAGCAGTTCTTC. Protein: CASSLSGGPPNNEQFF. The genes are TRBV4-3 and TRBJ2-1, with 10 bases fitting TRBD2. Germline V CDR1 and CDR2: LGHNA, YSLEER. The CDR3 is 16 residues long. V shed 4 bases, J shed 5 bases, and the junction held 8 bases outside the gene matches.

The V and J genes are TRBV10-3 and TRBJ1-1, with 7 bases lining up with TRBD1. The V gene's germline CDR1 is ENHRY and CDR2 SYGVKD. The CDR3 has 14 amino acids. Losses at the gene ends were 10 bases for V and 0 bases for J; bases not matched to a gene: 8. CDR3 coding DNA: TGTGCCACTACGGGGGACAGCATGAACACTGAAGCTTTCTTT. It translates to CATTGDSMNTEAFF.

V is TRBV7-2 and J is TRBJ2-7, with 9 nucleotides matching TRBD2. The germline V gene encodes CDR1 SGHTA and CDR2 FQGNSA. The V gene end was trimmed by 5 bases and the J gene end by 3 bases; junction bases not matched to a gene: 14. The CDR3 length is 17 residues. The CDR3 reads CASSVIQSRLADYEQYF. CDR3 nucleotides: TGTGCCAGCAGCGTCATTCAATCTCGACTAGCGGACTACGAGCAGTACTTC.

This sequence joins TRBV6-5 and TRBJ1-1, with D perhaps matching TRBD1 (6 bases). V was shortened by 6 bases and J by 2 bases, with 16 bases between the two germline ends. CDR1 and CDR2 (germline): MNHEY, SVGAGI. The CDR3 is 15 residues long. The CDR3 nucleotides read TGTGCCAGCAGCAGACGGACAGAAATCAACACTGAAGCTTTCTTT. Translating it yields CASSRRTEINTEAFF.

DNA of the CDR3: TGTGCCGTCCACATCGGGACAACGCAGTATTTT. Amino acids: CAVHIGTTQYF. This chain links TRBV19 with TRBJ2-3; maybe TRBD1 (6 bases). Germline lookup yields CDR1 LNHDA and CDR2 SQIVND (reference sequence). CDR3 length equals 11 residues. V was trimmed by 11 bases and J by 9 bases, leaving 15 bases between them.

This clone was counted a single time. The rearrangement joins TRBV6-1 to TRBJ2-6; 8 bases map to TRBD2. Germline CDR1 MNHNS, CDR2 SASEGT. The CDR3 loop spans 20 amino acids. V lost 4 bases, J lost 2 bases, and 16 bases stayed unmatched. The CDR3 loop reads CASSGIGRGAVGPGANVLTF. The CDR3 DNA sequence: TGTGCCAGCAGTGGAATTGGGCGGGGGGCTGTAGGGCCTGGGGCCAACGTCCTGACTTTC.

The rearrangement links TRBV5-6 to TRBJ1-4; 7 bases fit TRBD1. J was trimmed by 0 bases and V by 4 bases; bases with no gene match: 9. Per germline, CDR1 SGHDT and CDR2 YYEEEE. The CDR3 runs 17 residues. The CDR3 DNA follows: TGTGCCAGCAGCAAATTGACAGGGCTTGCAACTAATGAAAAACTGTTTTTT. Translating gives CASSKLTGLATNEKLFF.

This chain joins TRBV27 and TRBJ2-5; 10 bases are a match to TRBD1. Per germline, CDR1 MNHEY and CDR2 SMNVEV (reference sequence). Trimming took 6 bases from V and 5 from J; bases not matched to a gene: 9. The CDR3 contains 15 residues. Here the CDR3 reads CASSGAGTGAETQYF. CDR3 in DNA: TGTGCCAGCAGCGGGGCCGGGACAGGGGCGGAGACCCAGTACTTC.

This clone showed up just a few times. This chain joins TRBV6-6 and TRBJ1-1; 7 nucleotides agree with TRBD1. The CDR3 consists of 13 residues. Germline-derived CDR1 and CDR2 are MNHNY and SVGAGI (reference sequence). J gave up 3 bases and V 8 bases, and 6 bases lay outside the gene matches. Here the CDR3 reads CASAQGGDTEAFF. The CDR3 nucleotides are TGTGCCAGCGCCCAAGGGGGCGACACTGAAGCTTTCTTT.

V usage is TRBV7-2 and J usage is TRBJ1-2; D may be TRBD1 (5 bases). V gave up 7 bases and J gave up 5 bases, with 11 bases separating them. The CDR3 runs 12 residues. The germline V gene has CDR1 SGHTA and CDR2 FQGNSA. The CDR3 is CASKATAYGYTF. For the CDR3, the DNA is TGTGCCAGCAAAGCGACAGCTTATGGCTACACCTTC.

The J gene is TRBJ1-3, the V gene TRBV12-3 or TRBV12-4; weak D call: TRBD1 (5 bases). V was clipped by 6 bases and J by 4 bases, with 10 bases between them. There are 13 residues in the CDR3. CDR3 protein: CASSPGLGNTIYF. Written as DNA, the CDR3 is TGTGCCAGCAGCCCAGGGCTGGGAAACACCATATATTTT.

This clone was observed a few times. V usage is TRBV5-5 and J usage is TRBJ1-5, with a weak D call TRBD1 (6 bases). The CDR3 covers 13 residues. V shed 7 bases and J shed 9 bases, with 17 bases lying between them. Germline V lookup: CDR1 SGHKS, CDR2 YYEKEE (reference sequence). CDR3 sequence (DNA): TGTGCCAGCCGCGTGGACAGCTCTGGGCCCCAGCATTTT. It codes for CASRVDSSGPQHF.

This chain uses TRBV4-3 with TRBJ2-2, with D maybe TRBD1 (5 bases). Germline CDR1 is LGHNA and CDR2 is YSLEER. This CDR3 spans 18 amino acids. Trimming shortened V by 1 base and J by 0 bases, and 15 bases separated the two germline ends. In DNA form, the CDR3 reads TGCGCCAGCAGCCAAGGGGGCCTAGGGTCTTCGAACACCGGGGAGCTGTTTTTT. Encoded protein: CASSQGGLGSSNTGELFF.

The CDR3 loop reads CASSATANYGYTF. For the CDR3, the DNA is TGTGCCAGCAGTGCTACAGCTAACTATGGCTACACCTTC. The V call is TRBV12-3 or TRBV12-4, the J call TRBJ1-2; D gene uncertain. The CDR3 covers 13 residues. The V and J ends lost 5 bases and 0 bases respectively, with 7 bases between them.

V and J are TRBV24-1 and TRBJ2-1; D gene unclear. Germline CDR1 and CDR2: KGHDR and SFDVKD. V was shortened by 0 bases and J by 5 bases, with 7 bases between the two germline ends. The CDR3 runs to 14 residues. This CDR3 is CATSDLLGNNEQFF. CDR3 in DNA: TGTGCCACCAGTGATTTGTTGGGCAACAATGAGCAGTTCTTC.

The V and J genes are TRBV5-1 and TRBJ1-1; maybe TRBD1 (6 bases). Trimming pared 3 bases from V and 2 bases from J, leaving 11 bases between. Germline values: CDR1 SGHRS, CDR2 YFSETQ. This CDR3 is built from 14 residues. CDR3 region: CASSSRGSNTEAFF. DNA of the CDR3: TGCGCCAGCAGCTCCAGGGGTTCCAACACTGAAGCTTTCTTT.

This chain connects TRBV6-5 to TRBJ2-5, with 7 positions matching TRBD2. This CDR3 has 11 amino acids. The trim removed 6 bases at V and 14 bases at J, leaving 9 bases unmatched. Germline CDR1 MNHEY, CDR2 SVGAGI. The CDR3 protein is CASRTSRGVYF. The CDR3 DNA is TGTGCCAGCAGGACTAGCCGGGGGGTTTACTTC.

The chain combines TRBV28 with TRBJ1-1; no reliable D call. V was clipped by 3 bases and J by 0 bases, with 8 bases between them. The CDR3 runs to 14 residues. Per the germline V gene, CDR1 is MDHEN and CDR2 is SYDVKM. CDR3 residues: CASSLRFMNTEAFF. The DNA of the CDR3 is TGTGCCAGCAGTTTGAGGTTCATGAACACTGAAGCTTTCTTT.

The sample holds a few counts of this clone. Here the CDR3 reads CASSPGGGNQPQHF. The CDR3 DNA is TGTGCCAGCAGCCCCGGGGGGGGCAATCAGCCCCAGCATTTT. The V call is TRBV5-4, the J call TRBJ1-5; maybe TRBD1 (5 bases). Deletions cut 4 bases from V and 2 bases from J, with 10 bases between. The CDR3 has 14 residues. Germline V CDR1 and CDR2: SGHNT, YYREEE (reference sequence).

The genes are TRBV7-9 and TRBJ2-2; TRBD1 is a possible D gene (5 bases). CDR3 length: 15 residues. V shed 6 bases and J shed 4 bases, with 15 bases lying between them. Germline CDR1 SEHNR, CDR2 FQNEAQ (reference sequence). The CDR3 nucleotides are TGTGCCAGCAGTCTTTTAGGGGTTTCCACCGGGGAGCTGTTTTTT. This sequence encodes CASSLLGVSTGELFF.

The V gene is TRBV5-1, the J gene TRBJ2-5; D perhaps matches TRBD2 (6 bases). Germline CDR1 and CDR2: SGHRS and YFSETQ. The CDR3 has 13 residues. The V and J ends lost 4 bases and 1 base respectively, with 8 bases between them. DNA of the CDR3: TGCGCCAGCAGCCGGGACTCCCAAGAGACCCAGTACTTC. Its translation: CASSRDSQETQYF.

The chain couples TRBV7-9 to TRBJ1-5; no definite D call. The CDR3 spans 13 residues. Germline V gene lookup returns CDR1 SEHNR and CDR2 FQNEAQ (reference sequence). Trimming removed 5 bases from V and 1 base from J, with 6 bases in between. The CDR3 is CASSPLSNQPQHF. The CDR3 DNA reads as TGTGCCAGCAGCCCCCTGAGCAATCAGCCCCAGCATTTT. The variable domain in full, with the rest retrieved from reference TRBV7-9 and TRBJ1-5, is DTGVSQNPRHKITKRGQNVTFRCDPISEHNRLYWYRQTLGQGPEFLTYFQNEAQLEKSRLLSDRFSAERPKGSFSTLEIQRTEQGDSAMYLCASSPLSNQPQHFGDGTRLSIL.

The CDR3 spells CASSHTPGDHRSYEQYF. The CDR3 DNA reads as TGCGCCAGCAGCCATACTCCGGGTGACCATCGCTCCTACGAGCAGTACTTC. This rearrangement joins TRBV4-3 to TRBJ2-7, with unresolved D. Germline V lookup: CDR1 LGHNA, CDR2 YSLEER. The CDR3 length is 17 residues. Deletions cut 3 bases from V and 0 bases from J, with 18 bases between.

The chain has TRBV3-1 (or the pseudogene TRBV3-2) and TRBJ1-3; no clear D. The CDR3 runs to 12 residues. CDR1 is LGHDT and CDR2 is YNNKEL in the germline V gene (reference sequence). V was pared by 5 bases and J by 4 bases, with 6 bases between. CDR3: CASSSQGNTIYF. The CDR3, as DNA: TGTGCCAGCAGCTCCCAAGGAAACACCATATATTTT.

V and J are TRBV19 and TRBJ2-5; the D gene is possibly TRBD1 (6 bases). Trimming removed 1 base from V and 5 bases from J, with 17 bases in between. The CDR3 is made up of 16 amino acids. Germline-derived CDR1 and CDR2 are LNHDA and SQIVND (reference sequence). DNA of the CDR3: TGTGCCAGTAGTATAGCGTTGACAGGCCAGGGGGAGACCCAGTACTTC. Its protein product is CASSIALTGQGETQYF.

The chain links TRBV2 to TRBJ2-5, with 8 bases that match TRBD1. This CDR3 comprises 15 residues. Trimming took 3 bases from V and 4 from J; bases not matched to a gene: 7. Germline V CDR1 and CDR2: SNHLY, FYNNEI. The CDR3 sequence: CASSDIGQGGETQYF. CDR3 bases: TGTGCCAGCAGTGATATTGGACAGGGAGGAGAGACCCAGTACTTC.

The V and J genes are TRBV18 and TRBJ1-2; 7 bases line up with TRBD1. This CDR3 is 18 amino acids long. Germline-derived CDR1 and CDR2 are KGHSH and LQKENI. J was trimmed by 1 base and V by 4 bases; bases with no gene match: 15. The CDR3, as DNA: TGTGCCAGCTCACACGACAGGGAGCTTAGTGTGGGTAACTATGGCTACACCTTC. Its protein product is CASSHDRELSVGNYGYTF.

The chain is built from TRBV9 and TRBJ1-5; 8 bases are shared with TRBD1. This CDR3 has 15 residues. Trimming at V came to 1 base and at J to 2 bases, leaving 2 bases not matched to a gene. Germline CDR1 and CDR2: SGDLS and YYNGEE. The CDR3 coding sequence is TGTGCCAGCAGCGTATCAGGGGGCGGCAATCAGCCCCAGCATTTT. This gives the protein CASSVSGGGNQPQHF.

The chain combines TRBV6-5 with TRBJ2-6; D not resolved. Per germline, CDR1 MNHEY and CDR2 SVGAGI. This CDR3 region has 15 residues. Deletions cut 5 bases from V and 0 bases from J, with 8 bases between. In nucleotides, the CDR3 is TGTGCCAGCAGTAAACCCAGCTCTGGGGCCAACGTCCTGACTTTC. This encodes CASSKPSSGANVLTF.